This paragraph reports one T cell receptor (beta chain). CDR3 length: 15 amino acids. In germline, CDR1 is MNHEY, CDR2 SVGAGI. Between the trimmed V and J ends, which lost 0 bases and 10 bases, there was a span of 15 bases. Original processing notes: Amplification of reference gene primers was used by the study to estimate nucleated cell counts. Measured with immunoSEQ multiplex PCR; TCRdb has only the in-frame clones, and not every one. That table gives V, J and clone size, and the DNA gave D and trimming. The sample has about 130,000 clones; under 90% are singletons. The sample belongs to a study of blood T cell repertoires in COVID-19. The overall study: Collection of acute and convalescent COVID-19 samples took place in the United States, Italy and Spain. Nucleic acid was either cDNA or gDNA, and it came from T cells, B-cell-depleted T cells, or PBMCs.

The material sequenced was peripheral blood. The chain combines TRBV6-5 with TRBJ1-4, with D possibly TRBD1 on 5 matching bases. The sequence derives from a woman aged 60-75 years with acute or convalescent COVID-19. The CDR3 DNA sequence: TGTGCCAGCAGTTACTCGATGGGCGGGGGGGGAAAACTGTTTTTT. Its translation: CASSYSMGGGGKLFF.